This T cell receptor beta chain was sequenced in a study of shared clonotypes between healthy human individuals. Study-level points and caveats: A generally larger estimated richness was seen in naive subsets than in memory subsets.

Libraries were prepared by immunoSEQ multiplex PCR; TCRdb keeps only in-frame clonotypes and omits some of them. The sample shows 2 million to 2.5 million clones, about 94% of them seen only once. This clone was picked up one time. Antigen: not known. The identical CDR3 is also encoded by other nucleotide sequences in the sample. Germline V CDR1 and CDR2: KGHSH, LQKENI. With 3 bases removed from V and 4 bases from J, the gap between germline ends came to 7 bases. The CDR3 has 13 residues. This sequence was found in a man younger than 30 in good health. The sample taken for sequencing was naive CD4+ T cells sorted from blood. Subset given: CD45RA+ positively selected. This sequence joins TRBV18 and TRBJ1-3; D remains ambiguous. CDR3 sequence reads: CASSPLSGNTIYF. CDR3 nucleotides: TGTGCCAGCTCACCCCTTTCCGGAAACACCATATATTTT.